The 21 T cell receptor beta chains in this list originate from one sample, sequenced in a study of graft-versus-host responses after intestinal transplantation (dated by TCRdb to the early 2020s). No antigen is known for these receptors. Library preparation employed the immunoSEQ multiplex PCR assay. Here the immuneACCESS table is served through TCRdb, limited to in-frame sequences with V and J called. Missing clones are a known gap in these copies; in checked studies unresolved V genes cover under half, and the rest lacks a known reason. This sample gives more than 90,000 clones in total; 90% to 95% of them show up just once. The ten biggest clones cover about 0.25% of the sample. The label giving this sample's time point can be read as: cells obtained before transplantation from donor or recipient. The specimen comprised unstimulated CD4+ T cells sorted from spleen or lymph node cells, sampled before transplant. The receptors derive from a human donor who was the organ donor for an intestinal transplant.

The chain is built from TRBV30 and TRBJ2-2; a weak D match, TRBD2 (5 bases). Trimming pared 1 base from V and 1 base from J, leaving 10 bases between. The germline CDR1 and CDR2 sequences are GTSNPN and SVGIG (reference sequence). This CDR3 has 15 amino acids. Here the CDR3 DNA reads TGTGCCTGGAGTGCGGGGAAGGGGAACACCGGGGAGCTGTTTTTT. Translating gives CAWSAGKGNTGELFF. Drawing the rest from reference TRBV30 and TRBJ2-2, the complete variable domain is SQTIHQWPATLVQPVGSPLSLECTVEGTSNPNLYWYRQAAGRGLQLLFYSVGIGQISSEVPQNLSASRPQDRQFILSSKKLLLSDSGFYLCAWSAGKGNTGELFFGEGSRLTVL.

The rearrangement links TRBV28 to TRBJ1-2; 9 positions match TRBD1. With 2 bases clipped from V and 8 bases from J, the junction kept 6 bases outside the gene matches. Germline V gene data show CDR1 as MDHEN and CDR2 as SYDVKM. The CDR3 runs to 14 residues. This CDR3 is CASSLMDRGGGYTF. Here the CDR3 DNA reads TGTGCCAGCAGTTTAATGGACAGGGGCGGGGGCTACACCTTC.

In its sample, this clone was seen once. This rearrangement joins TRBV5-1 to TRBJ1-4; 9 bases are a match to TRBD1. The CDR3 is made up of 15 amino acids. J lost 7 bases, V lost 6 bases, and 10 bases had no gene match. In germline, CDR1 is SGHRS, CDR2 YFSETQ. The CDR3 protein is CASTPSGTGFEKLFF. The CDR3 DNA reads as TGCGCCAGCACCCCTTCCGGGACAGGGTTTGAAAAACTGTTTTTT.

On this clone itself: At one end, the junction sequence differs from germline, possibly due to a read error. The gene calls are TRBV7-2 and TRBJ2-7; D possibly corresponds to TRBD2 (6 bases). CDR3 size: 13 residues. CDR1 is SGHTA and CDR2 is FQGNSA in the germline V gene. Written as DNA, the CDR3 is TGTGCCAGCAGCTTAGGGCAGCGGGCTTCGATCCACTTC. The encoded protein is CASSLGQRASIHF.

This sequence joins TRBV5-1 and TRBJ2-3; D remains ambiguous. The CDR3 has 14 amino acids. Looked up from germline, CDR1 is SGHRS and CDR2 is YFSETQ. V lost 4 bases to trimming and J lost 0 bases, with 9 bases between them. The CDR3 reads CASSRGSSTDTQYF. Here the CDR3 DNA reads TGCGCCAGCAGCAGAGGAAGTAGCACAGATACGCAGTATTTT.

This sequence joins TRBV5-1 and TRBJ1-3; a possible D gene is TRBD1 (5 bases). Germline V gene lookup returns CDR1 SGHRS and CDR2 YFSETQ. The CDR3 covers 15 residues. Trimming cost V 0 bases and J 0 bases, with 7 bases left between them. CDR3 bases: TGCGCCAGCAGCTTGGCCGGGGGCTCTGGAAACACCATATATTTT. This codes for CASSLAGGSGNTIYF.

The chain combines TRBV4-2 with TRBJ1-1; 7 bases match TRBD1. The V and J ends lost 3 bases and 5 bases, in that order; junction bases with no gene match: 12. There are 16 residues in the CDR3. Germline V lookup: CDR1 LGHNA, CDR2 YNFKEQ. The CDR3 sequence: CASSHLLDRLRTEAFF. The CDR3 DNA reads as TGTGCCAGCAGCCATCTTTTGGACAGGCTGAGGACTGAAGCTTTCTTT.

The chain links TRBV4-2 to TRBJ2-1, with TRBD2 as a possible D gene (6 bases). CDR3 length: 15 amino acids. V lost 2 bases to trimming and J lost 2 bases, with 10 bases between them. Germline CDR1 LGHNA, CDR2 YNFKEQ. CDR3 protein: CASSQSGGAYNEQFF. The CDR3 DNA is TGTGCCAGCAGCCAATCCGGAGGGGCCTACAATGAGCAGTTCTTC.

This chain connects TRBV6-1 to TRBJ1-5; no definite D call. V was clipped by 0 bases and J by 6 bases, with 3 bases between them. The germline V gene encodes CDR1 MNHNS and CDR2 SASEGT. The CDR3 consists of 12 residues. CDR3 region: CASSEAFQPQHF. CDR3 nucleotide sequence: TGTGCCAGCAGTGAAGCGTTTCAGCCCCAGCATTTT.

CDR3 in DNA: TGTGCCACCAGCAGAGGGGGACTAACGGAGACCCAGTACTTC. It encodes CATSRGGLTETQYF. The chain couples TRBV15 to TRBJ2-5, with 7 positions matching TRBD2. From germline, CDR1 is LNHNV and CDR2 YYDKDF (reference sequence). This CDR3 has 14 amino acids. The V gene end was trimmed by 1 base and the J gene end by 5 bases; junction bases not matched to a gene: 4.

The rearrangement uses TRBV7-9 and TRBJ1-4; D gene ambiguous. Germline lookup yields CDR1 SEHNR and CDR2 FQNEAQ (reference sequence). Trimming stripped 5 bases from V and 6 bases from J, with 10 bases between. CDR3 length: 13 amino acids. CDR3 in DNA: TGTGCCAGCAGCCTGTATCCGGATGAAAAACTGTTTTTT. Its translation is CASSLYPDEKLFF.

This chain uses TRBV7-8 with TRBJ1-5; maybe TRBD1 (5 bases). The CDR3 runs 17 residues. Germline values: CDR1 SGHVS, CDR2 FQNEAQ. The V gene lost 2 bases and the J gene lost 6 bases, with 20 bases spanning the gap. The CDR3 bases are TGTGCCAGCAGCTTATGGGCGTCTTTAGGGGTCGTTCAGCCCCAGCATTTT. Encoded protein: CASSLWASLGVVQPQHF.

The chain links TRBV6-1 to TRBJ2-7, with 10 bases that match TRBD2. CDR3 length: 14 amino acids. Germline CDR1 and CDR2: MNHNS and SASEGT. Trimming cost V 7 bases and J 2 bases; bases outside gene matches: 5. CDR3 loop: CASTRTSGAYEQYF. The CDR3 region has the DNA TGTGCCAGCACCCGGACTAGCGGAGCCTACGAGCAGTACTTC.

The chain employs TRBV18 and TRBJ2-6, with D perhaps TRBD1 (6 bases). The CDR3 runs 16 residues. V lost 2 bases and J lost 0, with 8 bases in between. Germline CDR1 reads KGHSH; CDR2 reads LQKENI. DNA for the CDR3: TGTGCCAGCTCACCAAGACAGGTCTCTGGGGCCAACGTCCTGACTTTC. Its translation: CASSPRQVSGANVLTF.

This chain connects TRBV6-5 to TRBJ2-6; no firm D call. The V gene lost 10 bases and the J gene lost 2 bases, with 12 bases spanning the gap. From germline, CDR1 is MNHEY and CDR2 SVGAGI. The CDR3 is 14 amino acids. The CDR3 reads CATLWGTGANVLTF. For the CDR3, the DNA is TGTGCCACCTTATGGGGAACTGGGGCCAACGTCCTGACTTTC.

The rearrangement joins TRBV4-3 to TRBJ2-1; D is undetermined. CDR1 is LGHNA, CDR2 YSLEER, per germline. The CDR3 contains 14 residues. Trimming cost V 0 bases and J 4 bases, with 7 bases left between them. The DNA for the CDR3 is TGCGCCAGCAGCCAAGAGTTGTCTTACAATGAGCAGTTCTTC. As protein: CASSQELSYNEQFF.

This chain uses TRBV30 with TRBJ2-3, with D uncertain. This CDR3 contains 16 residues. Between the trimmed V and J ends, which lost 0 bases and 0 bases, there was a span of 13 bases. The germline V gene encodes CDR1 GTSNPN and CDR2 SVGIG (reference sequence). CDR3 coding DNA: TGTGCCTGGAGTGTACGAAGACGGGCTAGCACAGATACGCAGTATTTT. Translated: CAWSVRRRASTDTQYF.

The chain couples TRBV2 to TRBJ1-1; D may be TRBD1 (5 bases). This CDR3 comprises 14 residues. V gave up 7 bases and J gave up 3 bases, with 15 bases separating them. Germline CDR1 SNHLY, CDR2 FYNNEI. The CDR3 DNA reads TGTGCCAGCATGGAATCAGGGATGTACACTGAAGCTTTCTTT. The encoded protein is CASMESGMYTEAFF.

CDR3 DNA sequence: TGTGCCACCAGCAGAGAGACTTACATGAACACTGAAGCTTTCTTT. Its protein is CATSRETYMNTEAFF. The rearrangement joins TRBV15 to TRBJ1-1; D remains unclear. Trimming removed 0 bases at V and 0 bases at J, with 8 bases between. CDR1 LNHNV and CDR2 YYDKDF come from the germline V gene (reference sequence). This CDR3 is built from 15 residues.

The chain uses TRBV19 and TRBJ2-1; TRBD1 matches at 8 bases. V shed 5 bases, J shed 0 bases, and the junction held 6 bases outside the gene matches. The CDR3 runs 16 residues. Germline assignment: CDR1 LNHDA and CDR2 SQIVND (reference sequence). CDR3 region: CASSPMGQDSYNEQFF. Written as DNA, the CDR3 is TGTGCCAGTAGTCCTATGGGACAGGACTCCTACAATGAGCAGTTCTTC.

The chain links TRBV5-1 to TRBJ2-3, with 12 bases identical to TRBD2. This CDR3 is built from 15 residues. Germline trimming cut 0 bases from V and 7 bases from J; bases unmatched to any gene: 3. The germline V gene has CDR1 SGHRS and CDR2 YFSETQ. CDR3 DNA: TGCGCCAGCAGCTTGGGGACTAGCGGGACCAATACGCAGTATTTT. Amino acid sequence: CASSLGTSGTNTQYF.